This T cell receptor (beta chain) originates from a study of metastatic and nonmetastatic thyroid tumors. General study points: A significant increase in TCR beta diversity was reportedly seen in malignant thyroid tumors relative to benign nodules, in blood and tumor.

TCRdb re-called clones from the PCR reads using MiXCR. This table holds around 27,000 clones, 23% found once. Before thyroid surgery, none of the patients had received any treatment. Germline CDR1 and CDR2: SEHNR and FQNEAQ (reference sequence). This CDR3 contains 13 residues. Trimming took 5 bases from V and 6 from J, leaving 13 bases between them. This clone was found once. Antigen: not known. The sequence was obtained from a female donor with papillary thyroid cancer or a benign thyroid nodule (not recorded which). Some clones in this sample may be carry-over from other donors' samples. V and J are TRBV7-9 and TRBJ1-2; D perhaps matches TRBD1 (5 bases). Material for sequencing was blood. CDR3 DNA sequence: TGTGCCAGCAGCCACCCCGGGGGTGATGGCTACACCTTC. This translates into CASSHPGGDGYTF.